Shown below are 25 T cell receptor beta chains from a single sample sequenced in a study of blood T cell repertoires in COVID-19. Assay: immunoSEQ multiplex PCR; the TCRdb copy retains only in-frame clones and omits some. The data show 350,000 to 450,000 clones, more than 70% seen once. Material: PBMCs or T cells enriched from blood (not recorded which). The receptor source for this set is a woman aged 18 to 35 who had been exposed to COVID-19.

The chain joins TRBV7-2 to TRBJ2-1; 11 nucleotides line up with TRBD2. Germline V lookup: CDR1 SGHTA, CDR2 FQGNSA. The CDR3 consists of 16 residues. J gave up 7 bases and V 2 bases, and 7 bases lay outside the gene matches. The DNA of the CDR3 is TGTGCCAGCAGCTTACTGCTAGCGGGAGGCAGTAATGAGCAGTTCTTC. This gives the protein CASSLLLAGGSNEQFF.

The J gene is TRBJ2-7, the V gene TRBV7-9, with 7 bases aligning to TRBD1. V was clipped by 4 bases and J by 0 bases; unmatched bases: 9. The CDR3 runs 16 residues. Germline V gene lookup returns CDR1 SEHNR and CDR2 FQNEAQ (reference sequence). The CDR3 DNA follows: TGTGCCAGCAGCTCAACCCAGGGGGTCATCTCCTACGAGCAGTACTTC. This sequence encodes CASSSTQGVISYEQYF.

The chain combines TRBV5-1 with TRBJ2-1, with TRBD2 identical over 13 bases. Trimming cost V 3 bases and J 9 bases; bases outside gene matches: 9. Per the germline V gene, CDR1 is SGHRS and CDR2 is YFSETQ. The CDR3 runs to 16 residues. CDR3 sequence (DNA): TGCGCCAGCAGCTCCCAACTAGCGGGAGGGCCAGGTGAGCAGTTCTTC. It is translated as CASSSQLAGGPGEQFF.

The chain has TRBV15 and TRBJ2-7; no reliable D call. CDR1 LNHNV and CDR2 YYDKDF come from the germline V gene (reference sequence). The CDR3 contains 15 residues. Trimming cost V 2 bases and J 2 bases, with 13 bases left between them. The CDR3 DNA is TGTGCCACCAGCAGAAGGTCTCCTAGTACCTACGAGCAGTACTTC. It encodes CATSRRSPSTYEQYF.

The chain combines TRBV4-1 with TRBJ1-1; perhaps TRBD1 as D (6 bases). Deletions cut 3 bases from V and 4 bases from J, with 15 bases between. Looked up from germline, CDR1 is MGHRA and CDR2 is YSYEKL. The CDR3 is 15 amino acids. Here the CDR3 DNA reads TGCGCCAGCAGCCACGCAGGGGAAGGACTCACTGAAGCTTTCTTT. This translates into CASSHAGEGLTEAFF.

CDR3 in DNA: TGTGCCGGCCGCGGAGGGGTCCTTAACTATGGCTACACCTTC. Protein: CAGRGGVLNYGYTF. J is TRBJ1-2 and V is TRBV6-5; D is perhaps TRBD1 (5 bases). V was pared by 11 bases and J by 1 base, with 17 bases between. The CDR3 runs 14 residues. From germline, CDR1 is MNHEY and CDR2 SVGAGI.

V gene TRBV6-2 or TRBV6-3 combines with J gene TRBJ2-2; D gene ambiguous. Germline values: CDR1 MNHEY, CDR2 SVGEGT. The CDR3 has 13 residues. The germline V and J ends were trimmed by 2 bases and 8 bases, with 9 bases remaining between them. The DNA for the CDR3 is TGTGCCAGCAGTTACGACCGGGTTGGGGAGCTGTTTTTT. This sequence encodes CASSYDRVGELFF.

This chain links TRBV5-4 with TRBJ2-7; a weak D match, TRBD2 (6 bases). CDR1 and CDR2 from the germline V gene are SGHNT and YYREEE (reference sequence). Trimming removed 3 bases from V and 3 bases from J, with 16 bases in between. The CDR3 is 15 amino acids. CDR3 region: CASSSPRDSFYEQYF. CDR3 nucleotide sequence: TGTGCCAGCAGCTCGCCACGGGACTCCTTCTACGAGCAGTACTTC.

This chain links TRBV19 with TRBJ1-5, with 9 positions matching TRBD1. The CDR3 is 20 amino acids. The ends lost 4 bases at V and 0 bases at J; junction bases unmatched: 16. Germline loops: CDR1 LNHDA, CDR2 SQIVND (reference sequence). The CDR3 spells CASSTQGTGQLFNSNQPQHF. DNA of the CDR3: TGTGCCAGTAGTACGCAAGGGACAGGGCAGTTATTTAATAGCAATCAGCCCCAGCATTTT. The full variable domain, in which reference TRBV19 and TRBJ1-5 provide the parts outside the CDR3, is DGGITQSPKYLFRKEGQNVTLSCEQNLNHDAMYWYRQDPGQGLRLIYYSQIVNDFQKGDIAEGYSVSREKKESFPLTVTSAQKNPTAFYLCASSTQGTGQLFNSNQPQHFGDGTRLSIL.

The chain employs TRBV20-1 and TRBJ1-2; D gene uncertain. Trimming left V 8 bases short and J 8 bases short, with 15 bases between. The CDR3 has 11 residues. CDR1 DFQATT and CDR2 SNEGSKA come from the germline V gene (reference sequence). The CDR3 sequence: CSTSKSLGYTF. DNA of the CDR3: TGCAGTACTTCTAAAAGTCTCGGCTACACCTTC.

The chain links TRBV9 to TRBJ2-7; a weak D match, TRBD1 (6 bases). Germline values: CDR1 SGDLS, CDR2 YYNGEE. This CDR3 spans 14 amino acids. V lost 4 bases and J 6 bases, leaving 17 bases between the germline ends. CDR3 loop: CASSPPITGSEQYF. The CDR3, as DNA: TGTGCCAGCAGCCCCCCCATTACAGGGAGCGAGCAGTACTTC.

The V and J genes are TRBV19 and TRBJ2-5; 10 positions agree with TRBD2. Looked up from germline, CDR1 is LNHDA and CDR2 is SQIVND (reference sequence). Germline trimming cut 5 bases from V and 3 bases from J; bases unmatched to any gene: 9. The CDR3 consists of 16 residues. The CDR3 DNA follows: TGTGCCAGTAGTCGCGGACTAGCGGAGATTAAAGAGACCCAGTACTTC. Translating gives CASSRGLAEIKETQYF.

The CDR3 reads CASSTQDTNYGYTF. The CDR3 DNA reads TGCGCCAGCAGCACCCAGGACACTAACTATGGCTACACCTTC. The chain is built from TRBV5-1 and TRBJ1-2; D perhaps matches TRBD1 (5 bases). The CDR3 spans 14 residues. V gave up 4 bases and J gave up 0 bases, with 10 bases separating them. CDR1 is SGHRS and CDR2 is YFSETQ in the germline V gene.

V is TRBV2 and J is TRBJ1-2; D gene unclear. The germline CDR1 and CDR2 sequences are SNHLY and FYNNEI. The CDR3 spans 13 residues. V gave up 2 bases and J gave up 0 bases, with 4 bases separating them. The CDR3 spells CASSEQANYGYTF. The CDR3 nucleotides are TGTGCCAGCAGTGAACAGGCTAACTATGGCTACACCTTC. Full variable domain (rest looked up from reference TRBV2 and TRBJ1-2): EPEVTQTPSHQVTQMGQEVILRCVPISNHLYFYWYRQILGQKVEFLVSFYNNEISEKSEIFDDQFSVERPDGSNFTLKIRSTKLEDSAMYFCASSEQANYGYTFGSGTRLTVV.

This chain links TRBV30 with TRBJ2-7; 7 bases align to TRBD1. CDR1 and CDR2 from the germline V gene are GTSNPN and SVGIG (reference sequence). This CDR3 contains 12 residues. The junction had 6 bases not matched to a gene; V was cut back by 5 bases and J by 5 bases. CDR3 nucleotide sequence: TGTGCCTGGTACAGGGGCCAAGACGAGCAGTACTTC. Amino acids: CAWYRGQDEQYF.

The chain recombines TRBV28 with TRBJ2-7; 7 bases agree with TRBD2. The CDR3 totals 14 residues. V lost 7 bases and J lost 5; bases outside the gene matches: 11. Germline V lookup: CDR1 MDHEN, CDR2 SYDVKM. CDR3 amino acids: CASTLDPAGDEQYF. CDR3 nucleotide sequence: TGTGCCAGCACTTTGGATCCCGCGGGGGACGAGCAGTACTTC. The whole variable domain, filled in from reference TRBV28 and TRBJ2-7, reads DVKVTQSSRYLVKRTGEKVFLECVQDMDHENMFWYRQDPGLGLRLIYFSYDVKMKEKGDIPEGYSVSREKKERFSLILESASTNQTSMYLCASTLDPAGDEQYFGPGTRLTVT.

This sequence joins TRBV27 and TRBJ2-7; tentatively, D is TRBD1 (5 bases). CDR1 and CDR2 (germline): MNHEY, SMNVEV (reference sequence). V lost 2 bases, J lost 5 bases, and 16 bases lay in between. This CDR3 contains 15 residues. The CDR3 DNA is TGTGCCAGCAGTTTAAAGGGGCGCAATCCCGACGAGCAGTACTTC. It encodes CASSLKGRNPDEQYF.

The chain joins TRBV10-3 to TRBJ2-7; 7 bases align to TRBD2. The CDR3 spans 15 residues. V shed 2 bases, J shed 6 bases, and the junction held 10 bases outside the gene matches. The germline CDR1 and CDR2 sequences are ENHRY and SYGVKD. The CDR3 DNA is TGTGCCATCAGTGAGGGGGGGGAGAATCGGGGCGAGCAGTACTTC. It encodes CAISEGGENRGEQYF.

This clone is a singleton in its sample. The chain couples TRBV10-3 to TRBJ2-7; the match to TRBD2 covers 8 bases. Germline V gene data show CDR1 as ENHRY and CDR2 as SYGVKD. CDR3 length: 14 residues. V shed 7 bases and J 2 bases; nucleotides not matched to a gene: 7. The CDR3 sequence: CAITETSETYEQYF. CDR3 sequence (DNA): TGTGCCATCACCGAGACTAGCGAGACCTACGAGCAGTACTTC.

The chain's CDR3 is CASSRGLAGTPFTDTQYF. Here the CDR3 DNA reads TGTGCCAGCAGCCGAGGACTAGCGGGGACCCCGTTCACAGATACGCAGTATTTT. The chain employs TRBV6-2 or TRBV6-3 and TRBJ2-3; 12 bases are a match to TRBD2. The CDR3 sequence is 18 residues long. Germline trimming cut 6 bases from V and 2 bases from J; bases unmatched to any gene: 12. Germline CDR1 is MNHEY and CDR2 is SVGEGT.

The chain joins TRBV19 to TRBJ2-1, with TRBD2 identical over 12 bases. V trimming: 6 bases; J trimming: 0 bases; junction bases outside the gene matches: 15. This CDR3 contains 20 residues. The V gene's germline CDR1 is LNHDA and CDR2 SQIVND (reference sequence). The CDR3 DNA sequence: TGTGCCAGTAGCCAAGCCTATCTAGCGGGAGGGCCGAGCTCCTACAATGAGCAGTTCTTC. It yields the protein CASSQAYLAGGPSSYNEQFF.

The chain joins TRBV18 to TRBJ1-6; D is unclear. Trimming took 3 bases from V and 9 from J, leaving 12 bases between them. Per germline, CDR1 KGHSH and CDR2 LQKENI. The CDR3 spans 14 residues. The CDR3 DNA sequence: TGTGCCAGCTCACCGAGGGTCGAGGGTTCACCCCTCCACTTT. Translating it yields CASSPRVEGSPLHF.

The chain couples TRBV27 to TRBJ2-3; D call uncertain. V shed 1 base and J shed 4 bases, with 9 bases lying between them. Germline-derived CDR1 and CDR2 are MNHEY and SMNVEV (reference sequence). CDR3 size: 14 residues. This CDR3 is CASSLFIPPDTQYF. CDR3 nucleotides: TGTGCCAGCAGTTTATTCATCCCCCCAGATACGCAGTATTTT.

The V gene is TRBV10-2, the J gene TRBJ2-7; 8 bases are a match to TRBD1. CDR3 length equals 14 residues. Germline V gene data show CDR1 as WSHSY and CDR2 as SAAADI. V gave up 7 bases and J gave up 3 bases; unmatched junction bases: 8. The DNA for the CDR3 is TGCGCCAGCACCACGGGACAGGCCCTCTACGAGCAGTACTTC. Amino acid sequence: CASTTGQALYEQYF.

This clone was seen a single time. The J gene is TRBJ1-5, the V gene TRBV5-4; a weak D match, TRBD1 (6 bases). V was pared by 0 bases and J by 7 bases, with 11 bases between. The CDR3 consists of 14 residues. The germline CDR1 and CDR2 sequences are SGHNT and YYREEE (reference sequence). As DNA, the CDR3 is TGTGCCAGCAGCTTGGATGCAGGGGAACAGCCCCAGCATTTT. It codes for CASSLDAGEQPQHF.